This T cell receptor beta chain was sequenced during a study of T-cell reconstitution after alpha-beta-depleted transplantation in children (TCRdb year 2016). Some background on the complete study: T-cell immune reconstitution after TCRalphabeta/CD19-depleted allogeneic hematopoietic cell transplantation in children was quantitatively tracked in the study by means of TCR repertoire profiling.

Preparation of the library involved PCR. TCRdb lists the instrument as Illumina HiSeq 2500. TCR library preparation used molecular barcoding, with unique molecular identifiers applied to normalize quantification of the TCRbeta repertoire. Clones were called with MiXCR by TCRdb after fastp trimmed the public reads at Q25, and only in-frame beta chains were retained. Rows with one shared CDR3 protein collapse into an entry with the most common genes and DNA. The sample table contains about 610,000 distinct CDR3 sequences; only one count was recorded for roughly a tenth of them. In total, the top ten clones hold roughly 4% of the sample. To note about this clonotype: Its antigen has not been determined. Per-nucleotide qualities are absent, and no much larger clonotype sits a single base away.

Via the germline V gene (reference sequence), CDR1 is DFQATT and CDR2 SNEGSKA. The CDR3 runs 16 amino acids, cysteine and phenylalanine included. The entry retains the CDR3 DNA only, 48 bases that are in frame from base 1. V trim: 3 bases; J trim: 2 bases; unmatched bases: 9. This receptor was identified in a human donor who donated a stem cell graft to a child with acute myeloid leukemia. Specimen: PBMCs from the stem cell graft donor, collected from the stem cell graft. The V gene is TRBV20-1 and the J gene is TRBJ2-1, with 8 bases in between that match TRBD1. CDR3 reads: CSASPSRGLPYNEQFF. Here is the DNA: TGCAGTGCTAGTCCTTCCAGGGGGCTCCCCTACAATGAGCAGTTCTTC.